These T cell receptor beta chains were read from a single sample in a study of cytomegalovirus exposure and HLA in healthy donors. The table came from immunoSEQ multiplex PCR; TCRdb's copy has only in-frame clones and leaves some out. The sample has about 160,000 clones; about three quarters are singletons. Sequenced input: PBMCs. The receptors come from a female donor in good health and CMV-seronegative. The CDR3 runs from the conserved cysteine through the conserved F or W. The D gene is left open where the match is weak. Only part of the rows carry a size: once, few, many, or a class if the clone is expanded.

CDR3aa: CASSIDSVVWFF; CDR3nt: TGTGCCAGTAGTATTGACAGCGTGGTATGGTTCTTC; abundance: few; len: 12; d_gene: -; j_gene: TRBJ2-1; v_gene: TRBV19
CDR3aa: CASSQAGVNSPLHF; CDR3nt: TGTGCCAGCAGTCAGGCAGGGGTAAATTCACCCCTCCACTTT; abundance: -; len: 14; d_gene: -; j_gene: TRBJ1-6; v_gene: TRBV11-3
CDR3aa: CASNLSGPRYEQYF; CDR3nt: TGTGCCAGCAACCTTAGCGGGCCCCGGTACGAGCAGTACTTC; abundance: -; len: 14; d_gene: TRBD2; j_gene: TRBJ2-7; v_gene: TRBV6-6
CDR3aa: CASRISAEAFF; CDR3nt: TGTGCCAGCAGGATCTCGGCTGAAGCTTTCTTT; abundance: few; len: 11; d_gene: -; j_gene: TRBJ1-1; v_gene: TRBV6-1
CDR3aa: CASSVWSNYGYTF; CDR3nt: TGTGCCAGCAGCGTCTGGAGTAACTATGGCTACACCTTC; abundance: once; len: 13; d_gene: -; j_gene: TRBJ1-2; v_gene: TRBV9
CDR3aa: CAISSDRDGSPLHF; CDR3nt: TGTGCCATCAGTTCGGACAGGGACGGCTCACCCCTCCACTTT; abundance: -; len: 14; d_gene: TRBD1; j_gene: TRBJ1-6; v_gene: TRBV10-3
CDR3aa: CASLARRDGTQYF; CDR3nt: TGTGCCAGCTTGGCCAGGCGAGATGGGACCCAGTACTTC; abundance: -; len: 13; d_gene: -; j_gene: TRBJ2-5; v_gene: TRBV7-6
CDR3aa: CAISEAGTGGNSNQPQHF; CDR3nt: TGTGCCATCAGTGAGGCGGGGACAGGGGGCAATAGCAATCAGCCCCAGCATTTT; abundance: -; len: 18; d_gene: TRBD1; j_gene: TRBJ1-5; v_gene: TRBV10-3
CDR3aa: CASSLEVGSGYTF; CDR3nt: TGCGCCAGCAGCTTGGAAGTGGGCTCTGGCTACACCTTC; abundance: -; len: 13; d_gene: -; j_gene: TRBJ1-2; v_gene: TRBV5-1
CDR3aa: CAWWGQGMSYEQYF; CDR3nt: TGTGCCTGGTGGGGACAGGGCATGTCCTACGAGCAGTACTTC; abundance: few; len: 14; d_gene: TRBD1; j_gene: TRBJ2-7; v_gene: TRBV30
CDR3aa: CAWMRDPNTEAFF; CDR3nt: TGTGCCTGGATGCGGGACCCGAACACTGAAGCTTTCTTT; abundance: -; len: 13; d_gene: -; j_gene: TRBJ1-1; v_gene: TRBV30
CDR3aa: CAWSPRLARNEQYF; CDR3nt: TGTGCCTGGAGCCCCAGGCTAGCGAGGAACGAGCAGTACTTC; abundance: -; len: 14; d_gene: -; j_gene: TRBJ2-7; v_gene: TRBV30
CDR3aa: CSVTSGINNEQFF; CDR3nt: TGCAGCGTGACTAGCGGAATCAACAATGAGCAGTTCTTC; abundance: -; len: 13; d_gene: TRBD2; j_gene: TRBJ2-1; v_gene: TRBV29-1
CDR3aa: CASSPDFNYGYTF; CDR3nt: TGCGCCAGCAGTCCGGACTTCAACTATGGCTACACCTTC; abundance: -; len: 13; d_gene: -; j_gene: TRBJ1-2; v_gene: TRBV5-1
CDR3aa: CASIPGGLSYEQYF; CDR3nt: TGTGCCAGCATACCGGGAGGTCTCTCCTACGAGCAGTACTTC; abundance: -; len: 14; d_gene: TRBD2; j_gene: TRBJ2-7; v_gene: TRBV6-1
CDR3aa: CASSQEVVTGGLNTEAFF; CDR3nt: TGTGCCAGCAGCCAAGAAGTTGTCACAGGGGGTTTGAACACTGAAGCTTTCTTT; abundance: -; len: 18; d_gene: TRBD1; j_gene: TRBJ1-1; v_gene: TRBV4-2
CDR3aa: CASSSGTSGSWEQYF; CDR3nt: TGTGCCAGCAGCTCCGGGACTAGCGGGAGTTGGGAGCAGTACTTC; abundance: -; len: 15; d_gene: TRBD2; j_gene: TRBJ2-7; v_gene: TRBV5-4
CDR3aa: CASSEYRPGEGYTF; CDR3nt: TGTGCCAGCAGTGAATATCGGCCCGGGGAAGGCTACACCTTC; abundance: -; len: 14; d_gene: -; j_gene: TRBJ1-2; v_gene: TRBV25-1
CDR3aa: CSVIPSYNEQFF; CDR3nt: TGCAGCGTTATCCCGTCCTACAATGAGCAGTTCTTC; abundance: -; len: 12; d_gene: -; j_gene: TRBJ2-1; v_gene: TRBV29-1
CDR3aa: CAWSVWRGVMGEKLFF; CDR3nt: TGTGCCTGGAGTGTATGGAGGGGAGTTATGGGTGAAAAACTGTTTTTT; abundance: few; len: 16; d_gene: -; j_gene: TRBJ1-4; v_gene: TRBV30
CDR3aa: CAIKEGAGGYTF; CDR3nt: TGCGCCATCAAGGAGGGTGCAGGCGGCTACACCTTC; abundance: -; len: 12; d_gene: -; j_gene: TRBJ1-2; v_gene: TRBV10-2
CDR3aa: CASSLGRAGGALEQFF; CDR3nt: TGTGCCAGCAGTTTGGGGCGGGCGGGAGGGGCGCTTGAGCAGTTCTTC; abundance: -; len: 16; d_gene: TRBD2; j_gene: TRBJ2-1; v_gene: TRBV28
CDR3aa: CASSPTSGGAVITDTQYF; CDR3nt: TGTGCCAGCAGTCCCACTAGCGGGGGGGCTGTCATCACAGATACGCAGTATTTT; abundance: -; len: 18; d_gene: TRBD2; j_gene: TRBJ2-3; v_gene: TRBV5-4
CDR3aa: CASSRGLAGVLEQFF; CDR3nt: TGTGCCAGCAGCCGGGGACTAGCGGGAGTTCTTGAGCAGTTCTTC; abundance: few; len: 15; d_gene: TRBD2; j_gene: TRBJ2-1; v_gene: TRBV5-4
CDR3aa: CAAGIYEQYF; CDR3nt: TGTGCCGCGGGAATTTACGAGCAGTACTTC; abundance: -; len: 10; d_gene: -; j_gene: TRBJ2-7; v_gene: TRBV30
CDR3aa: CASSLVGGQGIGGYTF; CDR3nt: TGCGCCAGCAGCTTGGTCGGGGGACAGGGGATCGGGGGCTACACCTTC; abundance: -; len: 16; d_gene: TRBD1; j_gene: TRBJ1-2; v_gene: TRBV5-1
CDR3aa: CASSYFGDTEAFF; CDR3nt: TGTGCCAGCAGTTACTTCGGGGACACTGAAGCTTTCTTT; abundance: -; len: 13; d_gene: -; j_gene: TRBJ1-1; v_gene: TRBV6-5
CDR3aa: CASSYDRSNSPLHF; CDR3nt: TGTGCCAGCAGTTACGACAGGTCTAATTCACCCCTCCACTTT; abundance: once; len: 14; d_gene: -; j_gene: TRBJ1-6; v_gene: TRBV6-6
CDR3aa: CASSRPTGDNYGYTF; CDR3nt: TGCGCCAGCAGCCGCCCCACAGGGGACAACTATGGCTACACCTTC; abundance: -; len: 15; d_gene: TRBD1; j_gene: TRBJ1-2; v_gene: TRBV4-1
CDR3aa: CASSLSGTYEQYF; CDR3nt: TGTGCCAGCAGCTTGTCCGGGACCTACGAGCAGTACTTC; abundance: -; len: 13; d_gene: -; j_gene: TRBJ2-7; v_gene: TRBV13
CDR3aa: CASSVAGGLMNTEAFF; CDR3nt: TGTGCCAGCAGCGTAGCTGGCGGACTAATGAACACTGAAGCTTTCTTT; abundance: -; len: 16; d_gene: -; j_gene: TRBJ1-1; v_gene: TRBV9
CDR3aa: CASSNRQSNQPQHF; CDR3nt: TGTGCCAGCAGCAACCGACAGAGCAATCAGCCCCAGCATTTT; abundance: -; len: 14; d_gene: -; j_gene: TRBJ1-5; v_gene: TRBV6-6
CDR3aa: CAISESGQTYGYTF; CDR3nt: TGTGCCATCAGTGAGTCTGGGCAGACCTATGGCTACACCTTC; abundance: once; len: 14; d_gene: -; j_gene: TRBJ1-2; v_gene: TRBV10-3
CDR3aa: CASSYSGGGRTEAFF; CDR3nt: TGTGCCAGCAGTTACTCTGGCGGGGGCAGAACTGAAGCTTTCTTT; abundance: -; len: 15; d_gene: -; j_gene: TRBJ1-1; v_gene: TRBV6-5
CDR3aa: CASSSPDSFHEKLFF; CDR3nt: TGTGCCAGCAGCTCCCCAGACAGTTTCCATGAAAAACTGTTTTTT; abundance: -; len: 15; d_gene: -; j_gene: TRBJ1-4; v_gene: TRBV11-2